This T cell receptor beta chain derives from a study of blood T cell repertoires in COVID-19. In the study overall: T cells, B-cell-depleted T cells, or PBMCs provided the cDNA or gDNA that served as material.

The CDR3 runs to 11 residues. V lost 6 bases and J 5 bases, leaving 9 bases between the germline ends. The germline CDR1 and CDR2 sequences are DFQATT and SNEGSKA (reference sequence). The method was immunoSEQ multiplex PCR; TCRdb's version includes in-frame clones alone and lacks a portion of them. Among around 300,000 clones listed, 80% to 90% were seen once. The sequenced material came from peripheral blood. J is TRBJ2-3 and V is TRBV20-1; D call uncertain. This clonotype was sampled from a woman in her twenties or thirties with active or convalescent COVID-19. CDR3 DNA: TGCAGTGCGGCGCACAGAGATACGCAGTATTTT. Translated, it gives CSAAHRDTQYF.